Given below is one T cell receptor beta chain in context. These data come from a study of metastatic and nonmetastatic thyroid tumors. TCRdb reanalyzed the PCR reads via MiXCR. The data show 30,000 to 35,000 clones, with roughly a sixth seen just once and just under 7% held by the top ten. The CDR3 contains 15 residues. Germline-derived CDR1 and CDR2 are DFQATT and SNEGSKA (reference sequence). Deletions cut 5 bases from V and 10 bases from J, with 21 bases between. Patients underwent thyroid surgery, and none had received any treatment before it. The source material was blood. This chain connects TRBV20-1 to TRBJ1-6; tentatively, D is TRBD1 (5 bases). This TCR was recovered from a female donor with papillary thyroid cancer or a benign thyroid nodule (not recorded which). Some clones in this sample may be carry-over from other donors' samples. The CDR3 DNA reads TGCAGTGCTCCGCCCCCGACAGTGGCCGACTCACCCCTCCACTTT. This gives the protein CSAPPPTVADSPLHF.